Each of the 23 T cell receptor beta chains below was sequenced from the same sample in a study of cytomegalovirus exposure and HLA in healthy donors. Both 60 Vbeta primers and 13 Jbeta primers went into the PCR. The method was immunoSEQ multiplex PCR; TCRdb's version includes in-frame clones alone and lacks a portion of them. The data contain about 130,000 clones, around four fifths of them singletons. What was sequenced was PBMCs. All receptors derive from a man aged 25 to 45 in good health.

This clone came up once. The chain couples TRBV14 to TRBJ1-3, with a weak D call TRBD1 (5 bases). Germline V gives CDR1 SGHDN, CDR2 FVKESK. The CDR3 sequence is 16 residues long. Trimming cost V 1 base and J 2 bases, with 12 bases left between them. CDR3 DNA: TGTGCCAGCAGCCAAGCGCGGGAAGGGGCTGGAAACACCATATATTTT. Translation gives CASSQAREGAGNTIYF.

The chain carries TRBV5-1 and TRBJ2-5; D may be TRBD1 (6 bases). Trimming stripped 4 bases from V and 5 bases from J, with 18 bases between. This CDR3 is 15 amino acids long. Looked up from germline, CDR1 is SGHRS and CDR2 is YFSETQ. CDR3 coding DNA: TGCGCCAGCAGCCTCCGCAACCAGGGGTCGGAGACCCAGTACTTC. Translation gives CASSLRNQGSETQYF.

The chain uses TRBV5-1 and TRBJ2-4; 7 nucleotides line up with TRBD1. CDR3 length: 14 residues. Germline values: CDR1 SGHRS, CDR2 YFSETQ. With V trimmed by 1 base and J by 8 bases, 6 bases remained unmatched. The CDR3 here is CASSLRQGSHIQYF. The CDR3 coding sequence is TGCGCCAGCAGCTTGCGACAGGGATCGCACATTCAGTACTTC. The full variable domain, with the rest looked up from reference TRBV5-1 and TRBJ2-4, is KAGVTQTPRYLIKTRGQQVTLSCSPISGHRSVSWYQQTPGQGLQFLFEYFSETQRNKGNFPGRFSGRQFSNSRSEMNVSTLELGDSALYLCASSLRQGSHIQYFGAGTRLSVL.

The chain links TRBV11-2 to TRBJ2-1; possible D gene TRBD2, 5 bases. The CDR3 length is 16 residues. CDR1 SGHAT and CDR2 FQNNGV come from the germline V gene. Trimming cost V 1 base and J 4 bases, with 14 bases left between them. The CDR3 DNA reads TGTGCCAGCAGCTTAGGTCTAGGAGGCCTTTACAATGAGCAGTTCTTC. This translates into CASSLGLGGLYNEQFF.

This clone was seen only once. The chain carries TRBV9 and TRBJ2-7; D uncertain. V gave up 0 bases and J gave up 0 bases, with 7 bases separating them. The CDR3 runs 14 residues. Germline V CDR1 and CDR2: SGDLS, YYNGEE. The CDR3 DNA reads as TGTGCCAGCAGCGTAGACCACGGCTCCTACGAGCAGTACTTC. Its protein is CASSVDHGSYEQYF.

The rearrangement uses TRBV10-3 and TRBJ1-2; D might be TRBD1 (6 bases). Per the germline V gene, CDR1 is ENHRY and CDR2 is SYGVKD. The CDR3 is 15 amino acids. Trimming removed 2 bases at V and 4 bases at J, with 14 bases between. The CDR3 sequence: CAISEMQGLGYGYTF. CDR3 nucleotides: TGTGCCATCAGTGAGATGCAGGGGCTGGGCTATGGCTACACCTTC.

The chain links TRBV19 to TRBJ1-5, with 8 positions matching TRBD1. Germline CDR1 is LNHDA and CDR2 is SQIVND (reference sequence). Trimming at V came to 5 bases and at J to 5 bases, leaving 14 bases not matched to a gene. The CDR3 sequence is 17 residues long. CDR3 protein: CASSSRGPGTGYQPQHF. The CDR3 nucleotides are TGTGCCAGTAGTTCTCGGGGTCCCGGGACAGGTTATCAGCCCCAGCATTTT.

V gene TRBV28 combines with J gene TRBJ2-5; 10 nucleotides match TRBD2. Unmatched junction bases numbered 9, after V lost 2 bases and J lost 6 bases. The CDR3 extends over 16 amino acids. CDR1 is MDHEN, CDR2 SYDVKM, per germline. CDR3 sequence reads: CASSLRGTSGKKTQYF. The CDR3 DNA sequence: TGTGCCAGCAGTTTAAGGGGAACTAGCGGGAAGAAGACCCAGTACTTC.

About this clone: Its ends do not fully match the called genes, so a read error is possible. This chain connects TRBV7-9 to TRBJ2-7; D perhaps matches TRBD2 (5 bases). The CDR3 sequence is 16 residues long. From germline, CDR1 is SEHNR and CDR2 FQNEAQ (reference sequence). The CDR3 region is CSSSLGRHAGDGEQYF. The CDR3 DNA reads TGTTCCAGCAGCTTGGGGAGACACGCTGGAGATGGCGAGCAGTACTTC. The full variable domain, its missing parts supplied by reference TRBV7-9 and TRBJ2-7, is DTGVSQNPRHKITKRGQNVTFRCDPISEHNRLYWYRQTLGQGPEFLTYFQNEAQLEKSRLLSDRFSAERPKGSFSTLEIQRTEQGDSAMYLCSSSLGRHAGDGEQYFGPGTRLTVT.

This clone showed up just a few times. The chain joins TRBV19 to TRBJ1-2, with a weak D call TRBD1 (5 bases). The V gene lost 5 bases and the J gene lost 5 bases, with 18 bases spanning the gap. Germline V lookup: CDR1 LNHDA, CDR2 SQIVND (reference sequence). This CDR3 spans 15 amino acids. The CDR3 DNA follows: TGTGCCAGTAGTGGAACAGGCTCCCGGGGGTATGGCTACACCTTC. This codes for CASSGTGSRGYGYTF.

The CDR3 sequence is CSLGGEVDTQYF. CDR3 sequence (DNA): TGTTCCCTTGGGGGGGAGGTCGATACGCAGTATTTT. The J gene is TRBJ2-3, the V gene TRBV7-9; 7 bases agree with TRBD2. Per germline, CDR1 SEHNR and CDR2 FQNEAQ (reference sequence). This CDR3 has 12 amino acids.

The V gene is TRBV9, the J gene TRBJ1-5, with unresolved D. This CDR3 spans 14 amino acids. The germline V gene has CDR1 SGDLS and CDR2 YYNGEE. V lost 4 bases and J lost 5, with 13 bases in between. The CDR3 DNA follows: TGTGCCAGCAGCCCCCACATTGGGCATCAGCCCCAGCATTTT. The encoded protein is CASSPHIGHQPQHF.

This clone was picked up a small number of times. This rearrangement joins TRBV27 to TRBJ2-7, with 11 bases that match TRBD2. V lost 6 bases and J lost 6; bases outside the gene matches: 7. Germline CDR1 and CDR2: MNHEY and SMNVEV (reference sequence). The CDR3 is 14 residues long. CDR3 protein: CASRLTGLAAEQYF. CDR3 DNA sequence: TGTGCCAGCAGGCTTACGGGACTAGCGGCCGAGCAGTACTTC.

This clone was seen a handful of times. The chain employs TRBV14 and TRBJ2-2; perhaps TRBD1 as D (5 bases). V gave up 6 bases and J gave up 5 bases, with 10 bases separating them. This CDR3 has 13 amino acids. The germline V gene has CDR1 SGHDN and CDR2 FVKESK. The CDR3 sequence: CASSQQVTGELFF. CDR3 nucleotide sequence: TGTGCCAGCAGTCAACAGGTTACCGGGGAGCTGTTTTTT.

The gene calls are TRBV5-1 and TRBJ2-7, with a tentative D call TRBD2 (6 bases). The V and J ends lost 3 bases and 6 bases respectively, with 10 bases between them. Germline CDR1 reads SGHRS; CDR2 reads YFSETQ. The length of the CDR3 is 12 residues. The DNA of the CDR3 is TGCGCCAGCAGCTCGGAGGGCCGCGAGCAGTACTTC. Its translation is CASSSEGREQYF.

On this clone itself: The sample contains more than one DNA sequence encoding this CDR3. V gene TRBV5-1 combines with J gene TRBJ2-7; D gene ambiguous. Deletions cut 0 bases from V and 2 bases from J, with 9 bases between. The CDR3 consists of 14 residues. The germline V gene has CDR1 SGHRS and CDR2 YFSETQ. The CDR3 sequence is CASSLVVLPYEQYF. In DNA form, the CDR3 reads TGCGCCAGCAGCTTGGTGGTGCTACCCTACGAGCAGTACTTC.

V gene TRBV11-2 combines with J gene TRBJ2-7, with D tentatively TRBD1 (6 bases). CDR3 length: 14 amino acids. Germline V CDR1 and CDR2: SGHAT, FQNNGV. V shed 5 bases and J shed 2 bases, with 13 bases lying between them. CDR3 protein: CASSKQQGPYEQYF. In nucleotides, the CDR3 is TGTGCCAGCAGCAAACAACAGGGTCCCTACGAGCAGTACTTC.

The V call is TRBV10-3, the J call TRBJ1-1; 9 positions match TRBD1. Germline assignment: CDR1 ENHRY and CDR2 SYGVKD. With V trimmed by 6 bases and J by 4 bases, 3 bases remained unmatched. This CDR3 spans 13 amino acids. The CDR3 is CAISVTGGTEAFF. The CDR3 DNA is TGTGCCATCAGCGTGACAGGGGGCACTGAAGCTTTCTTT.

The chain joins TRBV9 to TRBJ2-4, with TRBD2 matching over 11 bases. Germline CDR1 SGDLS, CDR2 YYNGEE. The CDR3 consists of 17 residues. With V trimmed by 0 bases and J by 7 bases, 9 bases remained unmatched. For the CDR3, the DNA is TGTGCCAGCAGCGTAGCTACTAGCGGGAGAGGGGGGAACATTCAGTACTTC. Translation gives CASSVATSGRGGNIQYF.

This chain connects TRBV5-1 to TRBJ2-1, with D possibly TRBD2 on 6 matching bases. V gave up 1 base and J gave up 5 bases, with 13 bases separating them. The CDR3 totals 15 residues. The germline V gene has CDR1 SGHRS and CDR2 YFSETQ. CDR3 nucleotides: TGCGCCAGCAGCTTGAGTAGCGGAGGAAACAATGAGCAGTTCTTC. Translating gives CASSLSSGGNNEQFF.

This chain links TRBV6-5 with TRBJ2-2; no clear D. The CDR3 covers 13 residues. Germline values: CDR1 MNHEY, CDR2 SVGAGI. Trimming cost V 6 bases and J 2 bases, with 7 bases left between them. The CDR3 sequence: CASRSPNTGELFF. CDR3 DNA: TGTGCCAGCAGAAGCCCTAACACCGGGGAGCTGTTTTTT.

The CDR3 reads CASSATFVSYEQYF. The CDR3, as DNA: TGTGCCAGCAGCGCAACTTTCGTCTCCTACGAGCAGTACTTC. This rearrangement joins TRBV9 to TRBJ2-7; D not certain. V shed 3 bases and J shed 0 bases, with 10 bases lying between them. The CDR3 has 14 residues. CDR1 and CDR2 (germline): SGDLS, YYNGEE.

This chain uses TRBV5-6 with TRBJ2-3, with D tentatively TRBD2 (6 bases). Trimming took 7 bases from V and 1 from J, leaving 13 bases between them. The CDR3 length is 14 residues. Germline V gene data show CDR1 as SGHDT and CDR2 as YYEEEE. CDR3 amino acids: CASSSAAGTDTQYF. CDR3 nucleotides: TGTGCCAGCTCTAGCGCCGCGGGCACAGATACGCAGTATTTT.